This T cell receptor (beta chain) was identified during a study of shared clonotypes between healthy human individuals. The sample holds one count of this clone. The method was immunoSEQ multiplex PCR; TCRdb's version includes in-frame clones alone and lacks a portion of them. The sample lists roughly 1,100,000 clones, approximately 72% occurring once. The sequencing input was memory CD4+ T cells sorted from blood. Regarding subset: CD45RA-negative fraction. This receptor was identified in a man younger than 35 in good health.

As DNA, the CDR3 is TGTGCCAGCAGCTCCCTCGGGACGAGTATGAACACTGAAGCTTTCTTT. This sequence encodes CASSSLGTSMNTEAFF. The chain recombines TRBV7-6 with TRBJ1-1, with D possibly TRBD1 on 5 matching bases. CDR3 length: 16 amino acids. Looked up from germline, CDR1 is SGHVS and CDR2 is FNYEAQ. V was shortened by 4 bases and J by 0 bases, with 15 bases between the two germline ends.